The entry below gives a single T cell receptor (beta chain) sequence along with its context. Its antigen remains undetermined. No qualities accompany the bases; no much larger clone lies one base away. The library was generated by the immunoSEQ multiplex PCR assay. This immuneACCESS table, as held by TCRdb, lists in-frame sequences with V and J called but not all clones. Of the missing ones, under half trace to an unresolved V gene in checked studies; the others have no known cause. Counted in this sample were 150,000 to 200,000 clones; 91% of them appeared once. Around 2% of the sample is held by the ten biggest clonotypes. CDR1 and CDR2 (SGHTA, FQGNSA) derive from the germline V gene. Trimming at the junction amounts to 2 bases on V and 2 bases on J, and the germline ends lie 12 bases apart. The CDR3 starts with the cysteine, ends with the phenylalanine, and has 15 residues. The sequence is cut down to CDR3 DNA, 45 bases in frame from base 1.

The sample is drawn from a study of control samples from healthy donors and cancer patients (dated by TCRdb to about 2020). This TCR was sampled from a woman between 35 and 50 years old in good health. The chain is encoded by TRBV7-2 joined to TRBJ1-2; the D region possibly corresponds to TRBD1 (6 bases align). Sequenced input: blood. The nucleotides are TGTGCCAGCAGCTTATCCGTTGGACAGAACTATGGCTACACCTTC. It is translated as CASSLSVGQNYGYTF.